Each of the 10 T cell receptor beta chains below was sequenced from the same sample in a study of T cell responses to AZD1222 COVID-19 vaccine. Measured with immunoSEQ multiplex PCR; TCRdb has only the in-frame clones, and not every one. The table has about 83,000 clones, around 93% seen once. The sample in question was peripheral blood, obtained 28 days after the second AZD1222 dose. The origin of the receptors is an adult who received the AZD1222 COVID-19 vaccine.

CDR3 residues: CASLDLGYEQYF. The CDR3 DNA reads TGTGCCAGCCTTGATCTGGGCTACGAGCAGTACTTC. The chain joins TRBV2 to TRBJ2-7; no clear D gene. The germline gives CDR1 SNHLY, CDR2 FYNNEI. There are 12 residues in the CDR3. V shed 8 bases and J shed 3 bases, with 11 bases lying between them.

CDR3 in amino acids: CASSTGSNQPQHF. CDR3 nucleotides: TGTGCCAGCAGTACAGGGAGCAATCAGCCCCAGCATTTT. The V gene is TRBV6-4, the J gene TRBJ1-5, with D possibly matching TRBD1 (6 bases). The CDR3 runs 13 residues. Trimming took off 5 bases at V and 1 base at J, with 6 bases between the two ends. CDR1 is MRHNA and CDR2 is SNTAGT in the germline V gene.

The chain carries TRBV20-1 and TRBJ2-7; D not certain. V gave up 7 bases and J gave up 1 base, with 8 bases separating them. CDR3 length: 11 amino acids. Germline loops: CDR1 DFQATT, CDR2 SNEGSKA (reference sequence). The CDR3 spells CSVQMSYEQYF. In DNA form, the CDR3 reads TGCAGTGTCCAGATGTCCTACGAGCAGTACTTC.

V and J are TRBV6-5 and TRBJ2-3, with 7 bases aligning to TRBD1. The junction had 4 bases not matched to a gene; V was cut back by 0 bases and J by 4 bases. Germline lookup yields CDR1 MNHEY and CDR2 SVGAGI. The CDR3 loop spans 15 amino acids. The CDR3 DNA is TGTGCCAGCAGTTACTCAACAGGGGATGCAGATACGCAGTATTTT. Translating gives CASSYSTGDADTQYF.

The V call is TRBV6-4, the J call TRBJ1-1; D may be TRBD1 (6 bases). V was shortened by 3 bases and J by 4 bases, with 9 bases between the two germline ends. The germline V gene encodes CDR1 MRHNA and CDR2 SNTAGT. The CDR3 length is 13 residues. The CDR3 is CASSESTGTEAFF. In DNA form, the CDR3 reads TGTGCCAGCAGTGAATCGACAGGCACTGAAGCTTTCTTT.

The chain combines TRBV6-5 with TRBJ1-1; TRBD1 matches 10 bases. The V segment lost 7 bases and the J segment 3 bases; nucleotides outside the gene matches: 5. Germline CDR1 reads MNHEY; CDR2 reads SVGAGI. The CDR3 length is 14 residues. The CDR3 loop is CASKGTGADTEAFF. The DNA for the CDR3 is TGTGCCAGCAAGGGGACAGGGGCCGACACTGAAGCTTTCTTT.

The DNA of the CDR3 is TGTGCCAGCAGTGACAGGGGGCGAAATTCACCCCTCCACTTT. As protein: CASSDRGRNSPLHF. The chain links TRBV28 to TRBJ1-6; 10 nucleotides match TRBD1. Germline lookup yields CDR1 MDHEN and CDR2 SYDVKM. CDR3 length: 14 residues. With V trimmed by 5 bases and J by 7 bases, 2 bases remained unmatched.

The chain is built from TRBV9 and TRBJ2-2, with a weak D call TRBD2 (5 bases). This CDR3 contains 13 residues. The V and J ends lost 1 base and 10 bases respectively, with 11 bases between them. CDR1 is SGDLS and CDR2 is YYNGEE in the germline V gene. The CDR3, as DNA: TGTGCCAGCAGCGTAAGCGGCTCGGAGGAGCTGTTTTTT. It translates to CASSVSGSEELFF.

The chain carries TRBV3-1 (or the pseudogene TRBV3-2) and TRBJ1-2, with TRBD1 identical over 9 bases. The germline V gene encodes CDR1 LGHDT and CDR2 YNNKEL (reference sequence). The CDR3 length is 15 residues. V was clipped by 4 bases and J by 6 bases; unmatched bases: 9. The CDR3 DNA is TGTGCCAGCAGCCGCAGGACAGGGGCGCCCCATGGCTACACCTTC. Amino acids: CASSRRTGAPHGYTF.

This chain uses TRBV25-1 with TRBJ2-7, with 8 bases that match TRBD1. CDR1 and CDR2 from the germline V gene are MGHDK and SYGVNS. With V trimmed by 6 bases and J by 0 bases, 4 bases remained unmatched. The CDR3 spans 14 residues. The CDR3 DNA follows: TGTGCCAGCAGGCCGACAGGGGTCTCCTACGAGCAGTACTTC. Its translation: CASRPTGVSYEQYF.